The 27 T cell receptor beta chains presented below share a single source sample, sequenced in a study of vaccination effects on CD4 cells after COVID-19. The data were produced by immunoSEQ multiplex PCR, yet TCRdb's version contains in-frame clones alone and is incomplete. This sample has some 52,000 clones, with 79% found just once. Within the ViraFEST assay, antigen-specific CD4+ T cells underwent expansion with viral peptide pools prior to sequencing. On approximately day 9 of culture, CD4+ T cells were separated out. Vaccine recipients had no previous SARS-CoV-2 infection; their nucleocapsid antibodies were negative. These receptors' antigens are unknown. The sequencing used CD4+ T cells from PBMCs cultured with HCoV-OC43 spike peptides, collected before COVID-19 vaccination. Subset noted: HCoV-OC43 spike overlapping peptide pool stimulation. The receptors here all came from a human donor who received a COVID-19 vaccine.

V usage is TRBV2 and J usage is TRBJ1-1; no definite D call. CDR1 and CDR2 from the germline V gene are SNHLY and FYNNEI. The CDR3 contains 12 residues. V was pared by 5 bases and J by 3 bases, with 7 bases between. This chain's CDR3 is CASSKVHTEAFF. CDR3 coding DNA: TGTGCCAGCAGTAAGGTTCACACTGAAGCTTTCTTT.

The chain couples TRBV5-1 to TRBJ1-6; D remains ambiguous. The CDR3 contains 16 residues. CDR1 and CDR2 from the germline V gene are SGHRS and YFSETQ. Deletions cut 3 bases from V and 1 base from J, with 11 bases between. This CDR3 is CASSWAPGSYNSPLHF. The CDR3 DNA sequence: TGCGCCAGCAGCTGGGCACCGGGATCCTATAATTCACCCCTCCACTTT.

This chain uses TRBV3-1 (or the pseudogene TRBV3-2) with TRBJ2-3; perhaps TRBD2 as D (7 bases). This CDR3 has 15 amino acids. From germline, CDR1 is LGHDT and CDR2 YNNKEL (reference sequence). Trimming pared 5 bases from V and 4 bases from J, leaving 16 bases between. The CDR3 DNA is TGTGCCAGCAGCAAAGGGGGGGGAGGATCAGATACGCAGTATTTT. Its translation is CASSKGGGGSDTQYF.

The V call is TRBV12-3 or TRBV12-4, the J call TRBJ2-5, with a possible D match to TRBD2 (6 bases). Trimming removed 1 base from V and 9 bases from J, with 9 bases in between. The CDR3 loop spans 12 amino acids. CDR3 protein: CASSLVGGAQYF. The DNA for the CDR3 is TGTGCCAGCAGTTTAGTGGGAGGAGCCCAGTACTTC.

V is TRBV10-3 and J is TRBJ2-3, with TRBD1 as a possible D gene (6 bases). CDR3 length: 16 amino acids. Germline V gene sequence: CDR1 ENHRY, CDR2 SYGVKD. V was pared by 3 bases and J by 5 bases, with 18 bases between. CDR3 amino acids: CAISDLGQPKGDTQYF. As DNA, the CDR3 is TGTGCCATCAGTGATCTCGGACAGCCCAAGGGAGATACGCAGTATTTT.

The J gene is TRBJ1-2, the V gene TRBV7-9; D might be TRBD1 (5 bases). The ends were cut back, 5 bases at V and 1 base at J, with 14 bases in the middle. Germline CDR1 is SEHNR and CDR2 is FQNEAQ (reference sequence). The CDR3 spans 15 residues. This CDR3 reads CASSGDARFNYGYTF. The CDR3 DNA reads TGTGCCAGCAGCGGGGACGCCAGATTTAACTATGGCTACACCTTC. Variable domain in full (rest from reference TRBV7-9 and TRBJ1-2): DTGVSQNPRHKITKRGQNVTFRCDPISEHNRLYWYRQTLGQGPEFLTYFQNEAQLEKSRLLSDRFSAERPKGSFSTLEIQRTEQGDSAMYLCASSGDARFNYGYTFGSGTRLTVV.

This clone has more than one count but fewer than ten. This chain links TRBV10-3 with TRBJ1-4; 9 bases line up with TRBD1. Germline trimming cut 6 bases from V and 4 bases from J; bases unmatched to any gene: 6. This CDR3 is built from 15 residues. Germline loops: CDR1 ENHRY, CDR2 SYGVKD. In nucleotides, the CDR3 is TGTGCCATCAGCGGACAGGGGATTGGTAATGAAAAACTGTTTTTT. Translation: CAISGQGIGNEKLFF.

V and J are TRBV18 and TRBJ2-3; no clear D gene. Germline V gives CDR1 KGHSH, CDR2 LQKENI. This CDR3 contains 13 residues. Trimming cost V 5 bases and J 5 bases, with 11 bases left between them. CDR3 in amino acids: CASSSLRRDTQYF. The CDR3 DNA reads as TGTGCCAGCTCATCCCTCAGGAGAGATACGCAGTATTTT. Together with reference TRBV18 and TRBJ2-3, the CDR3 gives the full variable domain: NAGVMQNPRHLVRRRGQEARLRCSPMKGHSHVYWYRQLPEEGLKFMVYLQKENIIDESGMPKERFSAEFPKEGPSILRIQQVVRGDSAAYFCASSSLRRDTQYFGPGTRLTVL.

The genes are TRBV9 and TRBJ2-3; D gene uncertain. V gave up 4 bases and J gave up 0 bases, with 9 bases separating them. The CDR3 has 14 residues. From germline, CDR1 is SGDLS and CDR2 YYNGEE. CDR3 sequence (DNA): TGTGCCAGCAGCATCAGCCCTAGCACAGATACGCAGTATTTT. Its translation is CASSISPSTDTQYF.

This clone has more than one count but fewer than ten. The V gene is TRBV5-1, the J gene TRBJ1-4; D unresolved. CDR3 size: 13 residues. The germline CDR1 and CDR2 sequences are SGHRS and YFSETQ. Trimming took 4 bases from V and 3 from J, leaving 7 bases between them. The DNA of the CDR3 is TGCGCCAGCAGCGCCGGACCTAATGAAAAACTGTTTTTT. Its translation: CASSAGPNEKLFF.

The DNA of the CDR3 is TGTGCCAGTAGTCCCCATCGGGACAGGGGCCCCTACGAGCAGTACGTC. Residues: CASSPHRDRGPYEQYV. The chain is built from TRBV19 and TRBJ2-7; 10 bases are a match to TRBD1. The germline V gene has CDR1 LNHDA and CDR2 SQIVND (reference sequence). CDR3 length: 16 residues. J was trimmed by 2 bases and V by 5 bases; bases with no gene match: 9.

This chain joins TRBV6-2 or TRBV6-3 and TRBJ1-5; a weak D match, TRBD1 (5 bases). Trimming left V 5 bases short and J 5 bases short, with 13 bases between. The CDR3 is 14 residues long. Germline lookup yields CDR1 MNHEY and CDR2 SVGEGT. The CDR3, as DNA: TGTGCCAGCAGTGGGGACGGCTGGTATCAGCCCCAGCATTTT. Protein product: CASSGDGWYQPQHF.

V usage is TRBV5-4 and J usage is TRBJ2-3, with TRBD2 matching 9 bases. The trim removed 4 bases at V and 4 bases at J, leaving 4 bases unmatched. The CDR3 is 14 residues long. Per germline, CDR1 SGHNT and CDR2 YYREEE (reference sequence). The CDR3 here is CASSRTSDADTQYF. The CDR3 nucleotides are TGTGCCAGCAGCAGGACTAGCGACGCAGATACGCAGTATTTT.

Sample share makes this clone medium-sized (0.01 to 0.1%). In DNA, the CDR3 is TGTGCCAGCGGGAAGGGACCAAACTCCTACGAGCAGTACGTC. It yields the protein CASGKGPNSYEQYV. The chain joins TRBV11-2 to TRBJ2-7; D may match TRBD1 or TRBD2 (5 bases each). The V gene lost 8 bases and the J gene lost 0 bases, with 14 bases spanning the gap. CDR3 length equals 14 residues. From germline, CDR1 is SGHAT and CDR2 FQNNGV.

The V call is TRBV3-1 (or the pseudogene TRBV3-2), the J call TRBJ1-1, with D maybe TRBD1 (6 bases). V lost 1 base, J lost 8 bases, and 8 bases lay in between. The CDR3 extends over 12 amino acids. The germline CDR1 and CDR2 sequences are LGHDT and YNNKEL (reference sequence). CDR3 coding DNA: TGTGCCAGCAGCCAAGCAGACAGGGAAGCTTTCTTT. Its protein product is CASSQADREAFF.

The rearrangement links TRBV20-1 to TRBJ2-1, with 11 bases lining up with TRBD2. Trimming cost V 3 bases and J 6 bases; bases outside gene matches: 4. Looked up from germline, CDR1 is DFQATT and CDR2 is SNEGSKA (reference sequence). The CDR3 sequence is 14 residues long. The CDR3 sequence is CSASVAGGRNEQFF. As DNA, the CDR3 is TGCAGTGCTAGTGTAGCGGGGGGGCGCAATGAGCAGTTCTTC.

The chain employs TRBV5-6 and TRBJ2-7; D not certain. The CDR3 contains 15 residues. Per the germline V gene, CDR1 is SGHDT and CDR2 is YYEEEE. The V end was cut by 2 bases, the J end by 2 bases, with 14 bases between. For the CDR3, the DNA is TGTGCCAGCAGCTTCGGAGATAGCAGAGCCTACGAGCAGTACGTC. Protein product: CASSFGDSRAYEQYV.

This clone came up a few times. V usage is TRBV27 and J usage is TRBJ1-2; a possible D gene is TRBD1 (5 bases). Trimming cost V 3 bases and J 2 bases, with 10 bases left between them. The germline V gene encodes CDR1 MNHEY and CDR2 SMNVEV (reference sequence). This CDR3 spans 14 amino acids. CDR3 sequence: CASSFNRLNYGYTF. The CDR3 region has the DNA TGTGCCAGCAGTTTTAACAGGTTGAACTATGGCTACACCTTC.

This chain uses TRBV7-9 with TRBJ1-1; 8 nucleotides agree with TRBD1. With 5 bases clipped from V and 4 bases from J, the junction kept 6 bases outside the gene matches. Germline assignment: CDR1 SEHNR and CDR2 FQNEAQ (reference sequence). The length of the CDR3 is 14 residues. The CDR3 protein is CASSTSRGLTEAFF. The DNA of the CDR3 is TGTGCCAGCAGCACCTCCAGGGGGCTCACTGAAGCTTTCTTT.

CDR3 bases: TGTGCTAGTGGTCAACAGGGGTTCCTATATAGCAATCAGCCCCAGCATTTT. Its protein product is CASGQQGFLYSNQPQHF. The genes are TRBV12-5 and TRBJ1-5; 7 bases fit TRBD1. V lost 5 bases, J lost 0 bases, and 10 bases stayed unmatched. Germline CDR1 and CDR2: LGHNT and FRNRAP. This CDR3 region has 17 residues.

This clone was found once. The chain combines TRBV7-2 with TRBJ2-7, with TRBD1 as a possible D gene (5 bases). Trimming removed 5 bases at V and 4 bases at J, with 12 bases between. Germline CDR1 is SGHTA and CDR2 is FQGNSA. This CDR3 has 13 residues. CDR3 DNA sequence: TGTGCCAGCAGCCGACAGTCTCAATACGAGCAGTACGTC. This encodes CASSRQSQYEQYV.

This sequence joins TRBV9 and TRBJ1-6; D ambiguous. The CDR3 is made up of 14 amino acids. CDR1 SGDLS and CDR2 YYNGEE come from the germline V gene. Trimming left V 3 bases short and J 6 bases short, with 10 bases between. The CDR3 protein is CASSAVGPNSPLHF. The CDR3 DNA sequence: TGTGCCAGCAGCGCCGTTGGGCCTAATTCACCCCTCCACTTT.

V is TRBV7-8 and J is TRBJ1-4; D may be TRBD1 (5 bases). This CDR3 contains 18 residues. CDR1 is SGHVS, CDR2 FQNEAQ, per germline. Trimming cost V 5 bases and J 7 bases, with 26 bases left between them. CDR3 sequence: CASSLKIRTLGGGEKLFF. In DNA, the CDR3 is TGTGCCAGCAGCCTAAAAATAAGGACCCTCGGCGGGGGTGAAAAACTGTTTTTT. Full variable domain (missing parts from reference TRBV7-8 and TRBJ1-4): GAGVSQSPRYKVAKRGQDVALRCDPISGHVSLFWYQQALGQGPEFLTYFQNEAQLDKSGLPSDRFFAERPEGSVSTLKIQRTQQEDSAVYLCASSLKIRTLGGGEKLFFGSGTQLSVL.

The chain carries TRBV4-1 and TRBJ2-1; 11 bases match TRBD2. CDR3 length equals 15 residues. V shed 4 bases and J 5 bases; nucleotides not matched to a gene: 4. The germline CDR1 and CDR2 sequences are MGHRA and YSYEKL. The chain's CDR3 is CASSRGSGGDNEQFF. Here the CDR3 DNA reads TGCGCCAGCAGCCGAGGTAGCGGGGGGGACAATGAGCAGTTCTTC.

The chain employs TRBV24-1 and TRBJ2-1; 10 positions match TRBD1. The CDR3 is made up of 13 amino acids. Trimming removed 9 bases from V and 7 bases from J; junction bases left unmatched: 5. Germline CDR1 and CDR2: KGHDR and SFDVKD. The CDR3 sequence: CATAGDRGNEQFF. CDR3 bases: TGTGCCACCGCCGGGGACAGGGGAAATGAGCAGTTCTTC.

This chain joins TRBV6-5 and TRBJ1-1; D remains unclear. Trimming took 0 bases from V and 6 from J, leaving 11 bases between them. CDR1 and CDR2 (germline): MNHEY, SVGAGI. The CDR3 length is 14 residues. This CDR3 is CASSYSLPPPEAFF. The CDR3 DNA reads TGTGCCAGCAGTTACTCGCTCCCACCACCTGAAGCTTTCTTT.

The rearrangement joins TRBV9 to TRBJ2-3; D is undetermined. CDR1 is SGDLS and CDR2 is YYNGEE in the germline V gene. This CDR3 region has 13 residues. V lost 4 bases and J 6 bases, leaving 12 bases between the germline ends. For the CDR3, the DNA is TGTGCCAGCAGCCCTCAAATTTTGGATACGCAGTATTTT. Translation gives CASSPQILDTQYF.